The present TCR beta chain was sequenced within a study of CD4 T cells in relation to SARS-CoV-2 and coronaviruses. Generated by immunoSEQ multiplex PCR, the TCRdb table keeps only in-frame clones and is missing some. Of 25,000 or so clones in the sample, just under 75% were seen once. Unexposed donor CD4+ T cells date from about 2011-2018, before the COVID-19 pandemic. CD4+ T cells were isolated from the cells after around eleven days of culture. This clone has a single count. The antigen is unknown. The CDR3 loop spans 15 amino acids. Trimming pared 3 bases from V and 4 bases from J, leaving 13 bases between. Per the germline V gene, CDR1 is LNHDA and CDR2 is SQIVND (reference sequence).

The sequence was collected from a human donor in good health. The sequenced sample consisted of CD4+ T cells from PBMCs, cultured in vitro. The genes are TRBV19 and TRBJ1-5; D possibly corresponds to TRBD1 (6 bases). CDR3 coding DNA: TGTGCCAGTAGTATCATTGTAGGGGGGAATCAGCCCCAGCATTTT. This encodes CASSIIVGGNQPQHF. Complete variable domain (other parts from reference TRBV19 and TRBJ1-5): DGGITQSPKYLFRKEGQNVTLSCEQNLNHDAMYWYRQDPGQGLRLIYYSQIVNDFQKGDIAEGYSVSREKKESFPLTVTSAQKNPTAFYLCASSIIVGGNQPQHFGDGTRLSIL.